This T cell receptor (beta chain) was documented in a study of blood T cell repertoires in COVID-19. The repertoire was sequenced with immunoSEQ multiplex PCR; TCRdb's copy has only in-frame clones and lacks some. The sample includes under 300,000 clones, approximately 78% of them seen just once. Sample: peripheral blood. This TCR was sampled from an older woman with active or convalescent COVID-19.

The CDR3 spells CASSPRAPQETQYF. The CDR3 DNA is TGTGCCAGCTCACCACGGGCGCCCCAAGAGACCCAGTACTTC. V and J are TRBV18 and TRBJ2-5, with D unresolved. V lost 1 base and J 1 base, leaving 7 bases between the germline ends. Germline V gives CDR1 KGHSH, CDR2 LQKENI. This CDR3 has 14 amino acids.